This TCR beta chain emerged from a study of shared clonotypes between healthy human individuals. The study's findings and limits: Relative to their counterparts shared across all four donors, non-shared clonotypes exhibited diminished generation probabilities.

CD4+ cells underwent separation, giving CD45RA+ naive and CD45RA-negative memory subsets. Remarks on this clone: Its antigen is unidentified.

V was clipped by 0 bases and J by 4 bases, with 12 bases between them. The CDR3 spans 15 residues. The germline V gene encodes CDR1 SGHRS and CDR2 YFSETQ. This table comes from immunoSEQ multiplex PCR, and its TCRdb copy is limited to in-frame clones, with some not included. Altogether fewer than 2.5 million clones are present, approximately 93% being singletons, with the ten largest covering 0.36%. The receptor comes from a man younger than 35 in good health. Some clones in this sample may be carry-over from other donors' samples. Sequenced: naive CD4+ T cells from PBMCs. The subset was: CD45RA+ positively selected. The V call is TRBV5-1, the J call TRBJ2-3; the D gene is possibly TRBD1 (5 bases). The CDR3 loop reads CASSLGAGFADTQYF. The CDR3 coding sequence is TGCGCCAGCAGCTTGGGTGCAGGGTTTGCAGATACGCAGTATTTT.